This TCR beta chain was sequenced in a study of PD-1 blockade in mismatch repair-deficient tumors. General study points: After pembrolizumab, tumor-resident clones rose rapidly, then generally contracted before radiologic responses.

V was trimmed by 1 base and J by 2 bases, leaving 9 bases between them. Germline V gives CDR1 MDHEN, CDR2 SYDVKM. This CDR3 has 15 residues. Comments on this clone: Its antigen is undetermined.

Assay: immunoSEQ multiplex PCR; the TCRdb copy retains only in-frame clones and omits some. The sample carries more than 85,000 clones, 65% to 85% recorded once. PCR or immunohistochemistry showed mismatch repair deficiency in every enrolled patient. Three pembrolizumab responders had their TCRs sequenced. This TCR derives from an adult with mismatch repair-deficient cancer. The chain recombines TRBV28 with TRBJ1-5, with D unresolved. This specimen was peripheral blood, taken about 36 weeks after starting pembrolizumab. CDR3 residues: CASSLSGMGNQPQHF. CDR3 nucleotide sequence: TGTGCCAGCAGTTTATCGGGGATGGGCAATCAGCCCCAGCATTTT.